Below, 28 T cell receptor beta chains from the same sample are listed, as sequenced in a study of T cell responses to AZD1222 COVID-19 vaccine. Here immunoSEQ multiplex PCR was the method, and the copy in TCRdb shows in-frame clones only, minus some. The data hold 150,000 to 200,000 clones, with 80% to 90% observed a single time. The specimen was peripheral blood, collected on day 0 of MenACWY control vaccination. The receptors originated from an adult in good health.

In nucleotides, the CDR3 is TGTGCCACTTTCGGGCCGGGGGTAGGGGCAGATACGCAGTATTTT. Amino acids: CATFGPGVGADTQYF. This chain links TRBV19 with TRBJ2-3; D possibly corresponds to TRBD2 (6 bases). Per germline, CDR1 LNHDA and CDR2 SQIVND (reference sequence). V lost 10 bases and J lost 4, with 21 bases in between. The CDR3 totals 15 residues.

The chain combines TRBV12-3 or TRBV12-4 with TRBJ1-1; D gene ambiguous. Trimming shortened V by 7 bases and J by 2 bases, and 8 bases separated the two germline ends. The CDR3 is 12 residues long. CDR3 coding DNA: TGTGCCAGCACTCTTTTCAACACTGAAGCTTTCTTT. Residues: CASTLFNTEAFF.

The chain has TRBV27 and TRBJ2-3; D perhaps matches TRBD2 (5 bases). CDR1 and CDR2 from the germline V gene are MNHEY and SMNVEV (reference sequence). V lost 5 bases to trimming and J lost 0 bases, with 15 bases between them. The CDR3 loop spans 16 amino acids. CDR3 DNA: TGTGCCAGCAGTCCATCGCATAGCGAGAGCACAGATACGCAGTATTTT. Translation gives CASSPSHSESTDTQYF.

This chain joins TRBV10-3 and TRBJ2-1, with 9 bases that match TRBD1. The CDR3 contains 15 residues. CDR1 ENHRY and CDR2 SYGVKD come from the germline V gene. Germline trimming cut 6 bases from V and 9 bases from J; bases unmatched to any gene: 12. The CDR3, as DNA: TGTGCCATCAGCATGGACAGGGGAAGTTGGGCTGAGCAGTTCTTC. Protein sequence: CAISMDRGSWAEQFF.

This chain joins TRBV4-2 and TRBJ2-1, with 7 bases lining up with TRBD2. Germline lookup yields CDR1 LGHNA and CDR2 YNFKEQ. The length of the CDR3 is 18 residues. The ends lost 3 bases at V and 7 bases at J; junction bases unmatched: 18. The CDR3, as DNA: TGTGCCAGCAGCCAGGACGCCGGGACTACCCTGGGGGTGAATGAGCAGTTCTTC. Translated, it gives CASSQDAGTTLGVNEQFF.

This chain's CDR3 is CSVKGGAGYGYTF. The CDR3 bases are TGCAGCGTTAAAGGGGGGGCGGGCTATGGCTACACCTTC. The rearrangement links TRBV29-1 to TRBJ1-2, with D tentatively TRBD1 (6 bases). Trimming took 5 bases from V and 4 from J, leaving 14 bases between them. The CDR3 has 13 residues. Per the germline V gene, CDR1 is SQVTM and CDR2 is ANQGSEA.

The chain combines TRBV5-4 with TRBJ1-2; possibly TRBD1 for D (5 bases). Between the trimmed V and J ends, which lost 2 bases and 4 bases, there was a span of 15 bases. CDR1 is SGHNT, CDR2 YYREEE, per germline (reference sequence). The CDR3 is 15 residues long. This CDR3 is CASSFSGAPGYGYTF. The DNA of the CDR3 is TGTGCCAGCAGCTTTAGTGGGGCCCCTGGCTATGGCTACACCTTC.

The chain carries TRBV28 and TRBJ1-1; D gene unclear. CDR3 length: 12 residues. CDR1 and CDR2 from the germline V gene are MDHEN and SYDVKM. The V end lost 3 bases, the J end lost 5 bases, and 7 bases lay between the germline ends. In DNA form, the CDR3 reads TGTGCCAGCAGTTTGATGGGGACTGAAGCTTTCTTT. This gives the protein CASSLMGTEAFF.

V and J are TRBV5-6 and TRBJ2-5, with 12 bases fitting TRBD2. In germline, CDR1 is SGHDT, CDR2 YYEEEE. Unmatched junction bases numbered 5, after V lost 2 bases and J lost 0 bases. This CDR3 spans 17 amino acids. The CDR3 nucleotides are TGTGCCAGCAGCTTCTGGACTAGCGGGGCGTACCAAGAGACCCAGTACTTC. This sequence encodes CASSFWTSGAYQETQYF.

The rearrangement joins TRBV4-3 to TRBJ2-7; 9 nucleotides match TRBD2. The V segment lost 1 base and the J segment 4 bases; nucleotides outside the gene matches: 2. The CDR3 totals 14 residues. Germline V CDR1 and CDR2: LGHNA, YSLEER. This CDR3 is CASSQGLAVYEQYF. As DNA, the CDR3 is TGCGCCAGCAGCCAAGGACTAGCGGTGTACGAGCAGTACTTC.

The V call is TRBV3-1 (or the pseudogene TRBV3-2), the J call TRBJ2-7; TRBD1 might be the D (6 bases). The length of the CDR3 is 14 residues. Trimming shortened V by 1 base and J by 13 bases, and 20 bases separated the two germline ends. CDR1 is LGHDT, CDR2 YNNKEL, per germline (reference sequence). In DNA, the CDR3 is TGTGCCAGCAGCCAAGTTCTTACAGGGCCTGGGAAATACTTC. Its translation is CASSQVLTGPGKYF.

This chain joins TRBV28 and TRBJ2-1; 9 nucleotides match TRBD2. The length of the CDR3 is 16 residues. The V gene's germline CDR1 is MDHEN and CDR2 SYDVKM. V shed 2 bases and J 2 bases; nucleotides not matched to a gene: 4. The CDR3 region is CASSLQASGTYNEQFF. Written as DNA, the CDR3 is TGTGCCAGCAGTTTACAGGCTAGCGGGACCTACAATGAGCAGTTCTTC.

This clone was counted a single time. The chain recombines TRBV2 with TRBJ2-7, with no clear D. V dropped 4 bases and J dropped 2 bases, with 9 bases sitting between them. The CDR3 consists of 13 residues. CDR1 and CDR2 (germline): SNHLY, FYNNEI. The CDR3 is CASSGQVPYEQYF. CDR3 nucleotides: TGTGCCAGCAGTGGTCAGGTTCCCTACGAGCAGTACTTC.

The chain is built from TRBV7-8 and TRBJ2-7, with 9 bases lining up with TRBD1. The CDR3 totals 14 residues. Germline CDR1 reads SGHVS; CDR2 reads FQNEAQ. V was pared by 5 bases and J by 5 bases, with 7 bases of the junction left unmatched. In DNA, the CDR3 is TGTGCCAGCAGCCCCCGGGACAGGGCGCACGAGCAGTACTTC. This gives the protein CASSPRDRAHEQYF.

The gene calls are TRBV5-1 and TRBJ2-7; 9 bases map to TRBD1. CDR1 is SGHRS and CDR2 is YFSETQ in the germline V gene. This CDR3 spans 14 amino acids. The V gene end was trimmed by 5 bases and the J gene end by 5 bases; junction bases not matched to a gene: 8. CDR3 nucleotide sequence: TGCGCCAGCAGGATACAGGGGGCCTTCGACGAGCAGTACTTC. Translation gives CASRIQGAFDEQYF.

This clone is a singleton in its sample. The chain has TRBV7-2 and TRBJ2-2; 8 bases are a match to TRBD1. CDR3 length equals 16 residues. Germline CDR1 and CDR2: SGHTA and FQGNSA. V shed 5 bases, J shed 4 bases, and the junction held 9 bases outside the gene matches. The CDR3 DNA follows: TGTGCCAGCAGCCCCCCCTCAACAGGGGGCACCGGGGAGCTGTTTTTT. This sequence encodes CASSPPSTGGTGELFF.

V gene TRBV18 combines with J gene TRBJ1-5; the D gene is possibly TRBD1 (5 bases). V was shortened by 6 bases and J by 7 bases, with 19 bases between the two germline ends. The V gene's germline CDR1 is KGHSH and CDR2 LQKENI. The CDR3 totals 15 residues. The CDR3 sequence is CASSSSRVQGQPQHF. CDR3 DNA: TGTGCCAGCTCCTCTTCCAGGGTCCAAGGCCAGCCCCAGCATTTT.

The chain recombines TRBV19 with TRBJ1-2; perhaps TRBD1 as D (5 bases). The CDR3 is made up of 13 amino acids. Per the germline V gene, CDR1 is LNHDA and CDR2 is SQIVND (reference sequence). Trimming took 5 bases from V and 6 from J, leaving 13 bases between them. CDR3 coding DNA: TGTGCCAGTAGTCGGATCGGGGGGGATGGCTACACCTTC. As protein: CASSRIGGDGYTF.

CDR3 DNA sequence: TGCGCCAGCAGCCAAGATCGGGTAACTAGCGGGAGCACAGATACGCAGTATTTT. It specifies CASSQDRVTSGSTDTQYF. V usage is TRBV4-3 and J usage is TRBJ2-3, with 9 bases fitting TRBD2. The germline CDR1 and CDR2 sequences are LGHNA and YSLEER. J gave up 0 bases and V 0 bases, and 7 bases lay outside the gene matches. There are 18 residues in the CDR3.

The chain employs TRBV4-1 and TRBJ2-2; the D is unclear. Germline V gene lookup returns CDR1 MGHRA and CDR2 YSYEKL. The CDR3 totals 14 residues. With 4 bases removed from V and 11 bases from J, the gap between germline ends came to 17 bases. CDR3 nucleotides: TGCGCCAGCAGCCCCGTTTCCCCGTCGGTTGAGCTGTTTTTT. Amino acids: CASSPVSPSVELFF.

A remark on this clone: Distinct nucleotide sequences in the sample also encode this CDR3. The CDR3 reads CASSLVTDTEAFF. The CDR3, as DNA: TGCGCCAGCAGCTTGGTTACAGACACTGAAGCTTTCTTT. The chain combines TRBV5-1 with TRBJ1-1; no clear D gene. CDR1 SGHRS and CDR2 YFSETQ come from the germline V gene. This CDR3 has 13 amino acids. Trimming removed 0 bases from V and 3 bases from J, with 6 bases in between.

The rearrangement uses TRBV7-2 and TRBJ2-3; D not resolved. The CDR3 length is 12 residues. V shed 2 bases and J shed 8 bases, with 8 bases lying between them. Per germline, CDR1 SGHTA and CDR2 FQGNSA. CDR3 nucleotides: TGTGCCAGCAGCTTACAGGAGAGTACGCAGTATTTT. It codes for CASSLQESTQYF.

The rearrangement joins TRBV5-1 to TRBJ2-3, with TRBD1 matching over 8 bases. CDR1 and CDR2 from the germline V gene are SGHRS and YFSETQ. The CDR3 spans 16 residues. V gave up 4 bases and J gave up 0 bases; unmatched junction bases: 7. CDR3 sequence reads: CASSINRGISTDTQYF. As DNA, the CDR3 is TGCGCCAGCAGCATCAACAGGGGGATAAGCACAGATACGCAGTATTTT.

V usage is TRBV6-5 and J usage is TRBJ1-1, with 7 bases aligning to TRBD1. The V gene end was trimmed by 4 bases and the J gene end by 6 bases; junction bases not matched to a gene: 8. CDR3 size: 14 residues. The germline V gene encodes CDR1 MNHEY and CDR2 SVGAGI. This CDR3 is CASSLGQLSAEAFF. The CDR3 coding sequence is TGTGCCAGCAGTTTGGGACAGCTTTCGGCTGAAGCTTTCTTT.

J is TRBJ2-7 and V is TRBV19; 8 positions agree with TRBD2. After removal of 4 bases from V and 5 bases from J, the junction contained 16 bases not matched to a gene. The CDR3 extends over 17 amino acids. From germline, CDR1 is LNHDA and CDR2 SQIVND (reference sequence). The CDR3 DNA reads TGTGCCAGTAGTAAGTTACTTCCCGGGACTAGAGTCGACGAGCAGTACTTC. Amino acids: CASSKLLPGTRVDEQYF.

The CDR3 loop reads CASSHGSVQEKLFF. DNA for the CDR3: TGTGCCAGCAGCCACGGGTCCGTGCAAGAAAAACTGTTTTTT. The chain uses TRBV6-4 and TRBJ1-4; D gene unclear. V lost 6 bases to trimming and J lost 8 bases, with 16 bases between them. This CDR3 spans 14 amino acids. Germline V gives CDR1 MRHNA, CDR2 SNTAGT.

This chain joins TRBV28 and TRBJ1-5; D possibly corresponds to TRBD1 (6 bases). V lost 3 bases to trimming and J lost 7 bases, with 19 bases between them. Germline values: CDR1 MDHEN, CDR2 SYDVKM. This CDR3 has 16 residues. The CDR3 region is CASSFGTGTVGQPQHF. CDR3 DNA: TGTGCCAGCAGTTTTGGTACAGGGACCGTGGGGCAGCCCCAGCATTTT. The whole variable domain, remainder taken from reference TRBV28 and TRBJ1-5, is DVKVTQSSRYLVKRTGEKVFLECVQDMDHENMFWYRQDPGLGLRLIYFSYDVKMKEKGDIPEGYSVSREKKERFSLILESASTNQTSMYLCASSFGTGTVGQPQHFGDGTRLSIL.

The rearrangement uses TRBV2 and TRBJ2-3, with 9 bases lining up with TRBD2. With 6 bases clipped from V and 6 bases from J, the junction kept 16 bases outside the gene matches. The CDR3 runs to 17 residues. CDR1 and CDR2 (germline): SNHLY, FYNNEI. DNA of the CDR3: TGTGCCAGCAGAGTAGTGGCTAGCGGGGTACTCGTGGATACGCAGTATTTT. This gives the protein CASRVVASGVLVDTQYF.